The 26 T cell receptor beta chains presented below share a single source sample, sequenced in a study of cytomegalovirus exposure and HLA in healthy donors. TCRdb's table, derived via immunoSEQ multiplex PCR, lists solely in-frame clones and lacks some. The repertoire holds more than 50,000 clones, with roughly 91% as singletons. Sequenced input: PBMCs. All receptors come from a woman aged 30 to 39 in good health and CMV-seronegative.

In DNA form, the CDR3 reads TGCAGCGTTCGAGCGGGGGTTAGCACAGATACGCAGTATTTT. Amino acid sequence: CSVRAGVSTDTQYF. The chain couples TRBV29-1 to TRBJ2-3; TRBD2 agrees at 8 bases. CDR1 SQVTM and CDR2 ANQGSEA come from the germline V gene. The V gene end was trimmed by 5 bases and the J gene end by 0 bases; junction bases not matched to a gene: 4. The CDR3 length is 14 residues.

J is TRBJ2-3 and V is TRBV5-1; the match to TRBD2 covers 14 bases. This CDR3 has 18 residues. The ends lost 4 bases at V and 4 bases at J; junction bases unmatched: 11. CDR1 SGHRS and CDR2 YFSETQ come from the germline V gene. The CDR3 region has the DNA TGCGCCAGCAGCCTTGCTGGGACTAGCGGGAGCGGTTCAGATACGCAGTATTTT. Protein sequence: CASSLAGTSGSGSDTQYF.

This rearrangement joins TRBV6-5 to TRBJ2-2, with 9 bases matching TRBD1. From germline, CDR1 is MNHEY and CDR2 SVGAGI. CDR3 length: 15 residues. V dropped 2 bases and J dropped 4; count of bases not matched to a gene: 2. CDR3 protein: CASSYTGGVTGELFF. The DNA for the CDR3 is TGTGCCAGCAGTTACACAGGGGGCGTCACCGGGGAGCTGTTTTTT.

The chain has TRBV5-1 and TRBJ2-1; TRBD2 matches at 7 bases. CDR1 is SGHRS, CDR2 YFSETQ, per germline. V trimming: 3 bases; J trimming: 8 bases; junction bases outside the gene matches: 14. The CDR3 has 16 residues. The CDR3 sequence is CASSYTRDYPGDEQFF. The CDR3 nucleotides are TGCGCCAGCAGCTACACCCGGGACTATCCGGGGGATGAGCAGTTCTTC.

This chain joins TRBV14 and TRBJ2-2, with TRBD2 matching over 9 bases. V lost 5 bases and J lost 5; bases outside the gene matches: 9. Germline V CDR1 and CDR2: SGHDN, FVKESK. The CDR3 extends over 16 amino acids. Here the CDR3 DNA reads TGTGCCAGCAGCGGAGGAAGCGGGAGGAATACCGGGGAGCTGTTTTTT. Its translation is CASSGGSGRNTGELFF.

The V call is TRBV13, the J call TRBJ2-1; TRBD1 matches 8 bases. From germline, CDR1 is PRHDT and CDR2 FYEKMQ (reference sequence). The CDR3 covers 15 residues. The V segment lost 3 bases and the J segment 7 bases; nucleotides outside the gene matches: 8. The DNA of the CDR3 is TGTGCCAGCAGCTTCGGACAGGGCTCTGGTAATGAGCAGTTCTTC. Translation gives CASSFGQGSGNEQFF.

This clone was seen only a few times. The CDR3 DNA sequence: TGTGCCAGCAACTCACTAGCGGGGGACGAGCAGTACTTC. Translated: CASNSLAGDEQYF. The V call is TRBV7-2, the J call TRBJ2-7; TRBD2 agrees at 11 bases. The V segment lost 7 bases and the J segment 5 bases; nucleotides outside the gene matches: 4. CDR1 SGHTA and CDR2 FQGNSA come from the germline V gene. The CDR3 extends over 13 amino acids.

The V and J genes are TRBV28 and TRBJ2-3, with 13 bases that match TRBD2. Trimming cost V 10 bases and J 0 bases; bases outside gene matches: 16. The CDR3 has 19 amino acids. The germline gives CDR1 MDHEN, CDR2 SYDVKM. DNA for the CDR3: TGTGCCATCATACCGGGACTAGCGGGACTTCTCACCAGCACAGATACGCAGTATTTT. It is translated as CAIIPGLAGLLTSTDTQYF.

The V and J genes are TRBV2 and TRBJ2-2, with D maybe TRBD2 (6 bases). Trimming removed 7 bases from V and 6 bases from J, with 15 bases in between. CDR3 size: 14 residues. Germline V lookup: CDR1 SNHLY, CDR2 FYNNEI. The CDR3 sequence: CASTVEGSSGELFF. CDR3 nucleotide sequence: TGTGCCAGCACAGTGGAGGGTTCTTCCGGGGAGCTGTTTTTT.

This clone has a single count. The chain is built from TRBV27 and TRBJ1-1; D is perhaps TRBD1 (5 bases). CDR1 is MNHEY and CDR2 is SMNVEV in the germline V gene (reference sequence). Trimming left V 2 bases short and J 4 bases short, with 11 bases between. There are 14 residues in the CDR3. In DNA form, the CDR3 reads TGTGCCAGCAGTTTAGGCGGGAGGGGCACTGAAGCTTTCTTT. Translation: CASSLGGRGTEAFF.

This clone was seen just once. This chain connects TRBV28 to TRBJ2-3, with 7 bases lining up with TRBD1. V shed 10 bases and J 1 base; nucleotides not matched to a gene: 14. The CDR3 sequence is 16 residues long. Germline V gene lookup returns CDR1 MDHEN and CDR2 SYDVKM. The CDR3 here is CATKVQGTGRTDTQYF. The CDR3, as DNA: TGTGCCACCAAGGTACAGGGGACCGGGCGCACAGATACGCAGTATTTT.

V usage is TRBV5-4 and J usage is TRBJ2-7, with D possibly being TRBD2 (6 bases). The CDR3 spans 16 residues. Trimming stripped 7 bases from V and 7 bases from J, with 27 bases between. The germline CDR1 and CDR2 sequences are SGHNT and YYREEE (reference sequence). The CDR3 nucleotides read TGTGCCAGCCGTGGTGGGGGGAGTATAGCCTCGGAGGAGCAGTACTTC. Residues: CASRGGGSIASEEQYF.

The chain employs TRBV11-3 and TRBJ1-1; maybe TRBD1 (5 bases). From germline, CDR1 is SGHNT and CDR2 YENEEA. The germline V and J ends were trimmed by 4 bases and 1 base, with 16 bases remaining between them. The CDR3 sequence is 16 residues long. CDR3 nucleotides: TGTGCCAGCAGCTCCTTGGGGGGAGTGAAGAACACTGAAGCTTTCTTT. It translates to CASSSLGGVKNTEAFF.

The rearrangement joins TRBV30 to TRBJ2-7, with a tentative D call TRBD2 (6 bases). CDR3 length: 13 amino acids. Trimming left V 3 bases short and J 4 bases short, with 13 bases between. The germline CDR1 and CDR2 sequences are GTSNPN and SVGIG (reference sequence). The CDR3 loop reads CAWRDSGKYEQYF. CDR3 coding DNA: TGTGCCTGGAGGGATAGCGGCAAATACGAGCAGTACTTC.

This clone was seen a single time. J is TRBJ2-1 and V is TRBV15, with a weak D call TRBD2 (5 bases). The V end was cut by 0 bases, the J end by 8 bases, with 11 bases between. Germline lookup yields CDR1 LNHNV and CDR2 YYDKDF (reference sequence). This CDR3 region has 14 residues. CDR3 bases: TGTGCCACCAGCAGAGAGGGAGAGCGGCATGAGCAGTTCTTC. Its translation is CATSREGERHEQFF.

The CDR3 here is CASSIEGLSNQPQHF. CDR3 nucleotides: TGTGCCAGTAGTATAGAGGGCCTTAGCAATCAGCCCCAGCATTTT. This sequence joins TRBV19 and TRBJ1-5; D gene unclear. The CDR3 loop spans 15 amino acids. Germline CDR1 and CDR2: LNHDA and SQIVND (reference sequence). V lost 0 bases and J lost 0, with 6 bases in between.

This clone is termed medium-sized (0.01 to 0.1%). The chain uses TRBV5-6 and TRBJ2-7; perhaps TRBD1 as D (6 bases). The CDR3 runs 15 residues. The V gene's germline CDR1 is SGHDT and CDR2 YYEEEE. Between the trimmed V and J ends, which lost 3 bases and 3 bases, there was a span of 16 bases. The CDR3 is CASSWGTSVGYEQYF. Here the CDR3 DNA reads TGTGCCAGCAGCTGGGGGACATCGGTAGGCTACGAGCAGTACTTC.

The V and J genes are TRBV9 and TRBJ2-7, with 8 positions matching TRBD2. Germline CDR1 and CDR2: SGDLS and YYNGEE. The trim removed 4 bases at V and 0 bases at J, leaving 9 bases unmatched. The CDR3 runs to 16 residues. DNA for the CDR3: TGTGCCAGCAGCCCGCGGGGTAGCGGGAACTCCTACGAGCAGTACTTC. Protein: CASSPRGSGNSYEQYF.

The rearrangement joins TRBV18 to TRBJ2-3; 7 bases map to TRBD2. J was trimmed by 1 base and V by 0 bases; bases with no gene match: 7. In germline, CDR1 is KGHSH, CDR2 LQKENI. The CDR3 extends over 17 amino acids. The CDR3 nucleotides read TGTGCCAGCTCACCACCGATGAGGGCGGGGGGCACAGATACGCAGTATTTT. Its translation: CASSPPMRAGGTDTQYF.

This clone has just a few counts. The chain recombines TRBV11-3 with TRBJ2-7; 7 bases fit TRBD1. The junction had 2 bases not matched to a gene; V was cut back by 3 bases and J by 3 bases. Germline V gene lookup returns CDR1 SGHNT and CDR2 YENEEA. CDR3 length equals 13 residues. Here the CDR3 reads CASSLRQGYEQYF. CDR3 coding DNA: TGTGCCAGCAGCTTGAGACAGGGCTACGAGCAGTACTTC.

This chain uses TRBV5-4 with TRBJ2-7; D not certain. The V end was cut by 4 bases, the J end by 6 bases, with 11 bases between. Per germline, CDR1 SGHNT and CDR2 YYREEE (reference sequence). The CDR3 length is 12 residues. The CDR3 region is CASSPFSGEQYF. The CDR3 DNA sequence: TGTGCCAGCAGCCCCTTCTCGGGCGAGCAGTACTTC.

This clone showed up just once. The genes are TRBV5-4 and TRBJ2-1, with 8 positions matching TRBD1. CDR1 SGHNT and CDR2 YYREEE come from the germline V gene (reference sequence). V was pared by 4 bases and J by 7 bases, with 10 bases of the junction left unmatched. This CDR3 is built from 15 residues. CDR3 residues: CASSLRQGIGNEQFF. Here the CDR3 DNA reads TGTGCCAGCAGCCTGCGACAGGGGATAGGAAATGAGCAGTTCTTC.

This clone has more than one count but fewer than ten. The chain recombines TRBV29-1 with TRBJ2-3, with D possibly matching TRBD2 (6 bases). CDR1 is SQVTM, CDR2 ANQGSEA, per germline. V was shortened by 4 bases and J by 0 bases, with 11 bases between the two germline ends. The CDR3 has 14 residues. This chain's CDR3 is CSVGFSGSTDTQYF. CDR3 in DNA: TGCAGCGTTGGGTTTAGCGGTAGCACAGATACGCAGTATTTT.

CDR3 DNA sequence: TGTGCCAGCAGCTCCCTACAGGGCACCACCGGGGAGCTGTTTTTT. This gives the protein CASSSLQGTTGELFF. The rearrangement uses TRBV11-2 and TRBJ2-2, with a weak D call TRBD1 (6 bases). Looked up from germline, CDR1 is SGHAT and CDR2 is FQNNGV. V lost 4 bases to trimming and J lost 4 bases, with 13 bases between them. The CDR3 runs 15 residues.

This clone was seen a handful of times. Here the CDR3 DNA reads TGTGCCAGCAGTTTATCGATCTCGCTAATCAAAGAGACCCAGTACTTC. The encoded protein is CASSLSISLIKETQYF. The rearrangement uses TRBV27 and TRBJ2-5; no reliable D call. The CDR3 is 16 residues long. The V and J ends lost 0 bases and 3 bases respectively, with 14 bases between them. Germline CDR1 reads MNHEY; CDR2 reads SMNVEV (reference sequence).

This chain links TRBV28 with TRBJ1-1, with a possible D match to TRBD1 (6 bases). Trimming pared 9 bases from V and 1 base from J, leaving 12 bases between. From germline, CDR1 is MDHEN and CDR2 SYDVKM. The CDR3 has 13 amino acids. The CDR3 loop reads CASFKTGNTEAFF. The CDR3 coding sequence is TGTGCCAGTTTCAAGACAGGGAACACTGAAGCTTTCTTT. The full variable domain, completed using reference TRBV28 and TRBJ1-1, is DVKVTQSSRYLVKRTGEKVFLECVQDMDHENMFWYRQDPGLGLRLIYFSYDVKMKEKGDIPEGYSVSREKKERFSLILESASTNQTSMYLCASFKTGNTEAFFGQGTRLTVV.